What follows is one T cell receptor (beta chain) and its context. This clonotype has just a few counts. Its antigen specificity is not known. No clone much larger than this one lies a single base away; base qualities are absent. Receptor amplification or capture employed RT-PCR. TCRdb names Illumina HiSeq 2500 as the instrument used. TCRdb applied fastp at Q25 and MiXCR to the public reads, then kept only in-frame beta chains. Rows merge per CDR3 protein into single entries with the most common DNA and genes. The sample has more than 700,000 distinct CDR3 sequences on record, 20% to 25% of them singletons. Approximately 10% of the sample rests with the top ten. These data originate in a study of response to subunit inactivated influenza vaccine (dated by TCRdb to about 2018). Regarding the research as a whole: Deep quantitative profiling of the T cell receptor repertoire was used in the study to follow responses to a trivalent subunit inactivated influenza vaccine. Study-level results and caveats: The authors proposed that each seasonal influenza vaccination may bring in only a limited number of new T cells.

The germline V gene yields ENHRY for CDR1 and SYGVKD for CDR2. V trim: 10 bases; J trim: 0 bases; unmatched bases: 11. The CDR3 numbers 17 residues from cysteine through phenylalanine. Only the CDR3 portion is preserved as DNA: 51 bases, with reading frame beginning at the first base. The clonotype was recovered from a man in his fifties who received an inactivated influenza vaccine. Donor details come from another sample of the same person, matched by shared clones. This specimen consisted of PBMCs from blood, obtained around 5 days after vaccination. The chain uses TRBV10-3 and TRBJ2-3, and 12 junction bases match TRBD2. The DNA reads as follows: TGTGCCACTCACCAGTGGACTAGCGGGACTAGCACAGATACGCAGTATTTT. The resulting protein is CATHQWTSGTSTDTQYF.